What follows is one T cell receptor (beta chain) and its context. Its specificity is not known. This specimen belongs to a study of shared clonotypes between healthy human individuals. The ends were cut back, 1 base at V and 7 bases at J, with 17 bases in the middle. The CDR3 length is 16 residues. CDR1 is LGHNA, CDR2 YSLEER, per germline. Both subsets, CD45RA+ naive and CD45RA-negative memory, were split from the CD4+ cells. TCRdb's table, derived via immunoSEQ multiplex PCR, lists solely in-frame clones and lacks some. The table records roughly 1,500,000 clones, 97% to 99% of them present only once. Study-wide results and limits: Clonotypes which were not shared had lower generation probabilities than clonotypes that all four donors shared.

Sequenced sample: naive CD4+ T cells sorted from blood. Indicated subset: CD45RA+ positively selected. The V and J genes are TRBV4-3 and TRBJ2-1, with D tentatively TRBD1 or TRBD2 (6 bases each). The sequence came from a man in his thirties or forties in good health. The DNA for the CDR3 is TGCGCCAGCAGCCAAGGAGTTTTGGAGGGACAAAATGAGCAGTTCTTC. Residues: CASSQGVLEGQNEQFF.